What follows are 12 T cell receptor beta chains derived from one specimen sequenced in a study of blood T cell repertoires in COVID-19. Sequenced by immunoSEQ multiplex PCR; TCRdb stores in-frame clones only, minus some. Among 90,000 to 150,000 clones listed, 85% to 90% were seen once. Source material: peripheral blood. Receptors originate from a man aged 80 or over with acute or convalescent COVID-19.

The chain has TRBV21-1 and TRBJ1-1. TRBV21-1 is noted as a pseudogene. The CDR3 sequence is 15 residues long. CDR3 bases: TGTGCCAGCAGCAAAGAGGAGGAAAGAAACACTGAAGCTTTCTTT. It encodes CASSKEEERNTEAFF.

This chain uses TRBV5-6 with TRBJ1-1; no definite D call. Per the germline V gene, CDR1 is SGHDT and CDR2 is YYEEEE. V lost 2 bases and J lost 0, with 5 bases in between. This CDR3 contains 13 residues. This CDR3 reads CASSFQVNTEAFF. The CDR3 DNA sequence: TGTGCCAGCAGCTTTCAGGTGAACACTGAAGCTTTCTTT.

The genes are TRBV30 and TRBJ1-4; possible D gene TRBD1, 6 bases. V was cut by 2 bases and J by 2 bases, with 15 bases left in between. Germline V gene lookup returns CDR1 GTSNPN and CDR2 SVGIG (reference sequence). This CDR3 contains 16 residues. The CDR3 sequence is CAWSRAGAGTNEKLFF. Written as DNA, the CDR3 is TGTGCCTGGAGTAGGGCAGGGGCCGGGACTAATGAAAAACTGTTTTTT.

The rearrangement joins TRBV7-6 to TRBJ1-2; tentative D call: TRBD1 (5 bases). Trimming left V 5 bases short and J 1 base short, with 14 bases between. Germline CDR1 is SGHVS and CDR2 is FNYEAQ. The CDR3 sequence is 15 residues long. The CDR3 sequence: CASSPGLDSNYGYTF. In DNA, the CDR3 is TGTGCCAGCAGCCCCGGTCTCGACAGTAACTATGGCTACACCTTC. The full variable domain, rest sourced from reference TRBV7-6 and TRBJ1-2, is GAGVSQSPRYKVTKRGQDVALRCDPISGHVSLYWYRQALGQGPEFLTYFNYEAQQDKSGLPNDRFSAERPEGSISTLTIQRTEQRDSAMYRCASSPGLDSNYGYTFGSGTRLTVV.

This sequence joins TRBV9 and TRBJ2-7, with 7 bases that match TRBD1. V lost 3 bases, J lost 0 bases, and 6 bases stayed unmatched. Germline V gene lookup returns CDR1 SGDLS and CDR2 YYNGEE. This CDR3 is built from 15 residues. In nucleotides, the CDR3 is TGTGCCAGCAGCGGGGGGACAGCTAGCTCCTACGAGCAGTACTTC. Protein product: CASSGGTASSYEQYF.

This chain links TRBV4-1 with TRBJ1-1, with 10 positions matching TRBD1. The J segment lost 10 bases and the V segment lost 0 bases, leaving 14 bases of the junction unmatched. The germline CDR1 and CDR2 sequences are MGHRA and YSYEKL. The CDR3 length is 17 residues. This chain's CDR3 is CASSQDRVGTGVRGAFF. DNA for the CDR3: TGCGCCAGCAGCCAAGATCGGGTAGGGACAGGGGTCAGGGGAGCTTTCTTT.

The chain is built from TRBV10-2 and TRBJ1-1, with D maybe TRBD1 (6 bases). V was clipped by 10 bases and J by 3 bases, with 15 bases between them. CDR1 and CDR2 (germline): WSHSY, SAAADI. The CDR3 has 13 residues. CDR3 sequence: CATNREEDTEAFF. The CDR3 DNA is TGCGCCACCAACAGGGAAGAGGACACTGAAGCTTTCTTT.

The chain recombines TRBV6-2 or TRBV6-3 with TRBJ1-3; 10 nucleotides align to TRBD1. J was trimmed by 4 bases and V by 5 bases; bases with no gene match: 8. The CDR3 has 16 residues. In germline, CDR1 is MNHEY, CDR2 SVGEGT. The CDR3: CASSGRTGGAGNTIYF. The CDR3, as DNA: TGTGCCAGCAGTGGAAGGACAGGGGGTGCGGGAAACACCATATATTTT.

V is TRBV25-1 and J is TRBJ1-1; 8 bases fit TRBD1. V was pared by 4 bases and J by 3 bases, with 1 base of the junction left unmatched. The CDR3 runs 13 residues. The germline V gene has CDR1 MGHDK and CDR2 SYGVNS. CDR3 in amino acids: CASSGQGYTEAFF. CDR3 in DNA: TGTGCCAGCAGTGGACAGGGGTACACTGAAGCTTTCTTT.

The chain is built from TRBV12-5 and TRBJ1-3, with a possible D match to TRBD1 (6 bases). This CDR3 spans 15 amino acids. Deletions cut 3 bases from V and 2 bases from J, with 11 bases between. Germline values: CDR1 LGHNT, CDR2 FRNRAP. CDR3 in amino acids: CASGFGGLTGNTIYF. The CDR3 DNA is TGTGCTAGTGGTTTTGGGGGCCTCACTGGAAACACCATATATTTT. The variable domain in full, completed from reference TRBV12-5 and TRBJ1-3, reads DARVTQTPRHKVTEMGQEVTMRCQPILGHNTVFWYRQTMMQGLELLAYFRNRAPLDDSGMPKDRFSAEMPDATLATLKIQPSEPRDSAVYFCASGFGGLTGNTIYFGEGSWLTVV.

This clone has only one observation. The rearrangement uses TRBV19 and TRBJ1-1; D is perhaps TRBD1 (5 bases). Germline V gene lookup returns CDR1 LNHDA and CDR2 SQIVND (reference sequence). V was trimmed by 6 bases and J by 1 base, leaving 12 bases between them. The CDR3 spans 14 residues. The CDR3: CASRKDQGNTEAFF. DNA of the CDR3: TGTGCCAGTAGAAAAGACCAGGGGAACACTGAAGCTTTCTTT. Based on the CDR3 plus reference TRBV19 and TRBJ1-1, the full variable domain is DGGITQSPKYLFRKEGQNVTLSCEQNLNHDAMYWYRQDPGQGLRLIYYSQIVNDFQKGDIAEGYSVSREKKESFPLTVTSAQKNPTAFYLCASRKDQGNTEAFFGQGTRLTVV.

The rearrangement joins TRBV19 to TRBJ1-2; 9 bases agree with TRBD1. Per the germline V gene, CDR1 is LNHDA and CDR2 is SQIVND (reference sequence). CDR3 length equals 13 residues. After removal of 5 bases from V and 14 bases from J, the junction contained 12 bases not matched to a gene. CDR3 sequence reads: CASSPPGQGSITF. The CDR3 nucleotides are TGTGCCAGTAGTCCACCGGGACAGGGATCTATTACCTTC.